This T cell receptor beta chain was obtained from a study of T cell responses to AZD1222 COVID-19 vaccine. Libraries were prepared by immunoSEQ multiplex PCR; TCRdb keeps only in-frame clonotypes and omits some of them. The data show some 200,000 clones, 85% to 95% seen once. Overall study results and limits: Females made up more of the donors, who were largely white British, and clonal diversity may have come out too low.

A note on this clone: Its antigen remains unidentified.

Second-dose timings of about 4 or about 12 weeks were pooled. The CDR3 contains 16 residues. The V end was cut by 2 bases, the J end by 2 bases, with 15 bases between. Germline V CDR1 and CDR2: SGHTA, FQGNSA. The receptor was derived from an adult who received the AZD1222 COVID-19 vaccine. The chain employs TRBV7-2 and TRBJ1-2; D is unresolved. Sequenced material: peripheral blood, taken 28 days after the second AZD1222 dose. CDR3 sequence (DNA): TGTGCCAGCAGCTTAAGTTTTCCTGGGAAGAACTATGGCTACACCTTC. Translation gives CASSLSFPGKNYGYTF.